Reported below is one T cell receptor (beta chain). Its antigen is not known. The time point: week 35, safety follow-up. Every vaccine dose comprised 300 ug of mutant IDH1 20-mer peptide plus topical imiquimod. Patients in the study were vaccinated eight times, receiving shots in weeks 1, 3, 5, 7, 11, 15, 19 and 23. The data stem from a study of a mutant IDH1 vaccine in newly diagnosed glioma. Across the whole study: Males made up 62.5% and females about 38% of treated patients, whose mean age was 40.4 years. Receipt of radiotherapy, temozolomide, or both preceded the study, and most received both. Week 35 was safety follow-up visit V12; week 47 was end-of-study visit V13.

The repertoire was sequenced with immunoSEQ multiplex PCR; TCRdb's copy has only in-frame clones and lacks some. The data contain approximately 44,000 clones, about 79% of them singletons. Trimming took 1 base from V and 4 from J, leaving 13 bases between them. The CDR3 runs 15 residues. Germline CDR1 and CDR2: MGHDK and SYGVNS. The chain recombines TRBV25-1 with TRBJ1-2; D remains unclear. This sample comprised PBMCs, obtained from a glioma patient whose treatment included an IDH1 peptide vaccine. This TCR derives from a man aged 35 to 55 with glioma. The CDR3 DNA follows: TGTGCCAGCAGTGAATCGGGGAGTACTTTCTATGGCTACACCTTC. This sequence encodes CASSESGSTFYGYTF.